The T cell receptor (beta chain) under discussion was sequenced for a study of blood T cell repertoires in COVID-19. Background on the study: Sample material is recorded as cDNA or gDNA derived from T cells, B-cell-depleted T cells, or PBMCs.

Germline trimming cut 5 bases from V and 2 bases from J; bases unmatched to any gene: 9. Per germline, CDR1 ENHRY and CDR2 SYGVKD. CDR3 length equals 17 residues. Participant-reported clinical history was the basis for cohort assignment. Cohort 3 recovery required two negative PCRs, clearance, or symptom resolution. How the authors handled the data: Amplification with reference gene primers provided the estimates of nucleated cell counts. Sequencing was performed with immunoSEQ multiplex PCR; in TCRdb, only in-frame clones are kept and a portion is missing. Clone size and V and J calls were adopted from that table, with D and trimming inferred from the DNA. The table lists 350,000 to 400,000 clones, 85% to 90% of them singletons.

This TCR came from a woman aged 30 to 39 who had recovered from COVID-19. The specimen sequenced was PBMCs or T cells enriched from blood (not recorded which). The V gene is TRBV10-3, the J gene TRBJ1-4; 9 bases match TRBD1. The CDR3 loop reads CAISPGTGIETNEKLFF. For the CDR3, the DNA is TGTGCCATCAGTCCCGGGACAGGGATCGAGACTAATGAAAAACTGTTTTTT.